This paragraph covers one T cell receptor (beta chain) sequence. Its antigen remains unknown. Generated by immunoSEQ multiplex PCR, the TCRdb table keeps only in-frame clones and is missing some. The sample lists fewer than 5,500 clones; approximately 87% were seen once. This entry comes from a study of immune evolution from preneoplasia to lung adenocarcinoma. Across the whole study: HLA loss of heterozygosity: less than 9% AIS, roughly 15% MIA, about 35% ADC, none AAH.

Study outcomes and limitations: KRAS-mutant nodules had the highest T cell clonality. Later-stage lesions seemingly showed higher T cell density and diversity than normal lung.

This CDR3 is 12 amino acids long. Per germline, CDR1 GTSNPN and CDR2 SVGIG (reference sequence). V lost 2 bases, J lost 6 bases, and 9 bases lay in between. Premalignant or tumor cells were enriched by macro-dissection after pathologic assessment. Sequenced: FFPE minimally invasive lung adenocarcinoma tissue. The origin of this receptor is a person in their sixties or seventies with lung adenocarcinoma. This chain joins TRBV30 and TRBJ2-3; D perhaps matches TRBD1 (5 bases). As DNA, the CDR3 is TGTGCCTGGAGTTACAGGCGGGATACGCAGTATTTT. Translated: CAWSYRRDTQYF.